Listed below are T cell receptor beta chains from one sample, sequenced in a study of beta chain features in type 1 diabetes. Some clones are missing from TCRdb's copy, which holds only in-frame ones; the method was immunoSEQ multiplex PCR. The table shows hundreds of thousands of clones, with around 15% occurring only once. The material sequenced was naive CD4+ T cells from blood. The receptors stem from a man aged 18-30 years in good health. CDR3s include the opening cysteine and the closing phenylalanine or tryptophan. D genes are given only for firm matches. Clone size appears in some rows only: once, few, many, or a class for an expanded clone.

abundance	d_gene	v_gene	j_gene	CDR3nt	CDR3aa
-	TRBD1	TRBV5-6	TRBJ2-1	TGTGCCAGCAGCTTCGCAGGGGGCGCGCAGGTTGAGCAGTTCTTC	CASSFAGGAQVEQFF
few	-	TRBV7-9	TRBJ2-5	TGTGCCAGCAGCTTAATCTCCTCAGAGACCCAGTACTTC	CASSLISSETQYF
-	-	TRBV29-1	TRBJ1-1	TGCAGCGTTCCAAGATTTAACAGGGTCTGGGGGAACACTGAAGCTTTCTTT	CSVPRFNRVWGNTEAFF
-	-	TRBV7-9	TRBJ2-5	TGTGCCAGCAGCACGAACGAGGGTATACAAGAGACCCAGTACTTC	CASSTNEGIQETQYF
few	-	TRBV18	TRBJ2-5	TGTGCCAGCTCACCACCGTCGGGGGTCGGGGAGACCCAGTACTTC	CASSPPSGVGETQYF
few	TRBD2	TRBV7-9	TRBJ2-1	TGTGCCAGCAGCTTAGGACTAGCGGTTACCTCCAATGAGCAGTTCTTC	CASSLGLAVTSNEQFF
-	TRBD1	TRBV25-1	TRBJ1-1	TGTGCCAGCAGTGGACAGGGGGCGACTGAAGCTTTCTTT	CASSGQGATEAFF
-	-	TRBV28	TRBJ2-7	TGTGCCAGCAGTTTTAAGGCATTGGGTGGTTACGAGCAGTACTTC	CASSFKALGGYEQYF
-	TRBD1	TRBV6-6	TRBJ2-5	TGTGCCAGCAGTAGACAGGGGGAAGAGACCCAGTACTTC	CASSRQGEETQYF
-	-	TRBV28	TRBJ2-3	TGTGCCAGCAGCCTGGGTTCCAGCACAGATACGCAGTATTTT	CASSLGSSTDTQYF
few	-	TRBV30	TRBJ2-7	TGTGCCTGGAGTGTTGGGAGCTCCTACGAGCAGTACTTC	CAWSVGSSYEQYF
-	-	TRBV5-1	TRBJ1-1	TGCGCCAGCAGCTGGAAGCATGGGACGGGGTACACTGAAGCTTTCTTT	CASSWKHGTGYTEAFF
few	-	TRBV29-1	TRBJ2-1	TGCAGCGTCCTCAAACAGGGCCAAACCTACAATGAGCAGTTCTTC	CSVLKQGQTYNEQFF
-	-	TRBV28	TRBJ1-1	TGTGCCAGCAGTTCTCAGGGGCGTAGAGCTTTCTTT	CASSSQGRRAFF
few	-	TRBV18	TRBJ2-5	TGTGCCAGCTCACCAAGGCTCCAAGAGACCCAGTACTTC	CASSPRLQETQYF
-	TRBD1	TRBV6-5	TRBJ1-2	TGTGCCAGCAGTTACGTCTCCGGGACAGACTATGGCTACACCTTC	CASSYVSGTDYGYTF
-	-	TRBV5-1	TRBJ2-6	TGCGCCAGCAGCTTCCTTCCTTTCTCTGGGGCCAACGTCCTGACTTTC	CASSFLPFSGANVLTF
few	-	TRBV7-3	TRBJ2-1	TGTGCCAGCAGCTTAGCTACCGGAAACAATGAGCAGTTCTTC	CASSLATGNNEQFF
-	-	TRBV5-6	TRBJ2-3	TGTGCCAGCTCGCAAAGTTCCGCTTACACAGATACGCAGTATTTT	CASSQSSAYTDTQYF
few	TRBD1	TRBV5-4	TRBJ2-7	TGTGCCAGCAGCACTCAGACAGGGGGCGTCTACGAGCAGTACTTC	CASSTQTGGVYEQYF
-	-	TRBV7-2	TRBJ1-2	TGTGCCAGCAGCCCCCTGGGCAGGGAGGTAGGCTACACCTTC	CASSPLGREVGYTF
-	-	TRBV28	TRBJ1-1	TGTGCCAGCAGTTTACTGGTCACTGAAGCTTTCTTT	CASSLLVTEAFF
few	-	TRBV28	TRBJ2-7	TGTGCCAGCAGTTTATCCCTAGGTAGGGCCTACGAGCAGTACTTC	CASSLSLGRAYEQYF
few	TRBD1	TRBV4-3	TRBJ1-2	TGCGCCAGCAGCCACACGCTCGACAGGGGGGGCTACACCTTC	CASSHTLDRGGYTF
-	-	TRBV7-2	TRBJ1-4	TGTGCCAGCAGCTCCGACGGACGTAATGAAAAACTGTTTTTT	CASSSDGRNEKLFF
-	-	TRBV19	TRBJ2-2	TGTGCCAGTAGGGGCGGGAACACCGGGGAGCTGTTTTTT	CASRGGNTGELFF
-	-	TRBV7-3	TRBJ2-7	TGTGCCAGCAGCTACGGTGACAGGCCTGACGAGCAGTACTTC	CASSYGDRPDEQYF
-	TRBD1	TRBV28	TRBJ1-3	TGTGCCAGCAGTCCGCCGGGACAGGGGATCTCTGGAAACACCATATATTTT	CASSPPGQGISGNTIYF
few	-	TRBV27	TRBJ2-6	TGTGCCAGCAGACCCAACAGGGCGGCGGGGGCCAACGTCCTGACTTTC	CASRPNRAAGANVLTF
-	-	TRBV30	TRBJ1-6	TGTGCCTGGAGTGTACGTGGAGATTCACCCCTCCACTTT	CAWSVRGDSPLHF
-	TRBD1	TRBV29-1	TRBJ2-5	TGCAGCGTTGACAGGGGGACAACAAGCGAGACCCAGTACTTC	CSVDRGTTSETQYF
-	-	TRBV28	TRBJ2-3	TGTGCCAGTTCGGACAGCCGCACAGATACGCAGTATTTT	CASSDSRTDTQYF
few	TRBD1	TRBV28	TRBJ1-6	TGTGCCAGCAGTTCCGATCCGACAGGGAGGAATTCACCCCTCCACTTT	CASSSDPTGRNSPLHF
-	TRBD2	TRBV19	TRBJ2-3	TGTGCCAGTAGTTCCACTAGCGGGAGAAGCACAGATACGCAGTATTTT	CASSSTSGRSTDTQYF
-	TRBD2	TRBV4-3	TRBJ2-3	TGCGCCAGCAGCCAAGATTGGGCGGGAGGGCCGGGAGATACGCAGTATTTT	CASSQDWAGGPGDTQYF
-	TRBD1	TRBV5-1	TRBJ2-1	TGCGCCAGTGGACAGGGTCGCCCCTTCAATGAGCAGTTCTTC	CASGQGRPFNEQFF
-	-	TRBV28	TRBJ2-7	TGTGCCAGCAGTTTGGGCGACTTCTACGAGCAGTACTTC	CASSLGDFYEQYF
-	-	TRBV6-5	TRBJ2-1	TGTGCCAGCAGTTACGCCAGGTCATACAATGAGCAGTTCTTC	CASSYARSYNEQFF
-	-	TRBV10-3	TRBJ1-1	TGTGCCATCAGACCTCGGGGTCTGACCACTGAAGCTTTCTTT	CAIRPRGLTTEAFF
few	TRBD1	TRBV7-9	TRBJ1-4	TGTGCCAGCAGCGGCGAGTCCAGGGGGAATGAAAAACTGTTTTTT	CASSGESRGNEKLFF
few	-	TRBV5-4	TRBJ2-7	TGTGCCAGCAGCTTGGTTGCAGGCCCAACCTACGAGCAGTACTTC	CASSLVAGPTYEQYF
few	-	TRBV28	TRBJ2-7	TGTGCCAGCAGTTTATCTTGGACAGTCTCCTACGAGCAGTACTTC	CASSLSWTVSYEQYF